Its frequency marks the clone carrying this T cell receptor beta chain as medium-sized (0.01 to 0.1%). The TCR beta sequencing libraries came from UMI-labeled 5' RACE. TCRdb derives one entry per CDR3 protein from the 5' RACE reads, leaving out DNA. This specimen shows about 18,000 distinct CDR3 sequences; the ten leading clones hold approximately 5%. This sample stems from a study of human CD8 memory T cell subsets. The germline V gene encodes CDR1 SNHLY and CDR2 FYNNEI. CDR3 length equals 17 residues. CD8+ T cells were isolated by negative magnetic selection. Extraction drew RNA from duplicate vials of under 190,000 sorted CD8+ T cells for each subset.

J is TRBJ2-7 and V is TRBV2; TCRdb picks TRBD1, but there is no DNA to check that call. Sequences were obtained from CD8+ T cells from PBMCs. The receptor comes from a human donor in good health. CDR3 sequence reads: CASIPLPGQGRPGEQYF.